Described below is a single T cell receptor (beta chain) sequence and its context. The antigen it binds to is not known. The record has no base qualities; no much larger clone is one base away. The sample is drawn from a study of blood T cell repertoires in COVID-19 (dated by TCRdb to the early 2020s). General notes on the study: Collaborator samples came from the United States, Italy and Spain and covered acute and convalescent phases of COVID-19. The prospective study material was composed of cDNA or gDNA derived from T cells, B-cell-depleted T cells, or PBMCs. Deeply sampled blood TCRbeta repertoires from subjects exposed to, actively infected with, or recovered from COVID-19 were included in the dataset. The repertoires were released in a freely available public database intended as a resource for research on the immune response to SARS-CoV-2. Samples came from the ongoing ImmuneRACE study (first 160 participants) plus 1,254 subjects from 6 global collaborators. Nearly every sample came with metadata listing a de-identified subject ID, COVID-19 status, age in years and sex. Where available, HLA class I and class II types were taken from metadata supplied by the sample provider and were not determined by assay-based typing. Beyond this particular receptor, the publication reports: Clinical and demographic metadata were provided uncurated, with the amount varying by source and participant.

The collaborating institutions used their own protocols to collect whole blood in K2EDTA tubes. For TCRbeta analysis, collaborator samples were shipped as frozen whole blood, as isolated PBMCs, or as DNA extracted from either sample type. The immunoSEQ Assay, a bias-controlled multiplex PCR, was used to amplify TCRbeta CDR3 regions from genomic DNA. In the authors' own workflow: The number of nucleated cells in each sample was estimated by amplification of reference gene primers within the assay. Sequence reads were collapsed and filtered to measure the absolute abundance of every unique TCRbeta CDR3 rearrangement. For each sample, productive Simpson clonality was calculated as the square root of Simpson's diversity index over productive rearrangements. Held by TCRdb, this immuneACCESS table contains in-frame sequences only and omits some clones. Under half of the omission traces to an unresolved V gene where checked; the cause of the rest is unknown. V and J calls plus clone size are reproduced from that table; the DNA served to infer D and trimming. Here the sample has about 250,000 clones; around 82% occur a single time. The ten largest account for approximately 6% of the sample.

The sequence was obtained from a man older than 75 with acute or convalescent COVID-19. Source material: peripheral blood.

The DNA reads TGTGCCACCAGTGACCCGGTGGGACAGCAAGAGACCCAGTACTTC. This sequence encodes CATSDPVGQQETQYF. The rearrangement joined TRBV24-1 to TRBJ2-5, and 7 bases in between align with TRBD1. Here V drops 4 bases and J drops 2 bases, and the junction holds 6 bases not matched to any gene. From the cysteine through the phenylalanine, the CDR3 covers 15 amino acids. Solely the CDR3 DNA is kept, with 45 bases framed from the first base. Reading the germline V gene gives CDR1 KGHDR and CDR2 SFDVKD.